The entry below gives a single T cell receptor beta chain sequence along with its context. The antigen remains unidentified. Expressed TCRB transcripts got sequenced, as all isolated RNA was reverse transcribed. Produced via immunoSEQ multiplex PCR; TCRdb's table is partial and in-frame only. The data contain hundreds of thousands of clones, over 13% of them singletons. This entry is derived from a study of beta chain features in type 1 diabetes. At the level of the study: Age and gender were similar between patients and healthy donors, as were cell yields. The study, taken as a whole, reports: Among patients with Type 1 diabetes, TCRB CDR3s were moderately but significantly shorter in every one of the four CD4+ subsets. Possible PCR preference for shorter templates applied equally to patients and controls. The study found that naive, central memory and Treg TCRB repertoires appeared more similar in patients than in healthy donors. It was not settled here whether HLA type affects TCRB rearrangement.

The CDR3 sequence is 14 residues long. CDR1 and CDR2 (germline): SNHLY, FYNNEI. Unmatched junction bases numbered 4, after V lost 2 bases and J lost 3 bases. The receptor was derived from a man younger than 35 with type 1 diabetes. The J gene is TRBJ2-7, the V gene TRBV2; 7 positions match TRBD1. The sequenced sample was naive CD4+ T cells from blood. This CDR3 reads CASSEFGTDYEQYF. The CDR3 coding sequence is TGTGCCAGCAGTGAATTTGGGACAGACTACGAGCAGTACTTC.